The sequence of this TCR beta chain was determined in a study of cytomegalovirus exposure and HLA in healthy donors. This CDR3 is built from 12 residues. The V segment lost 6 bases and the J segment 6 bases; nucleotides outside the gene matches: 4. Germline CDR1 LNHDA, CDR2 SQIVND (reference sequence). A multiplex PCR was run with 60 Vbeta primers and 13 Jbeta primers. Method: immunoSEQ multiplex PCR; TCRdb's copy keeps in-frame clones and lacks some. The sample shows 100,000 to 150,000 clones, 81% of them seen only once. What was sequenced was PBMCs. The chain combines TRBV19 with TRBJ1-1, with 7 bases aligning to TRBD1. The sequence was collected from a man between 18 and 29 years old in good health and CMV-seronegative. The CDR3 protein is CASRGDRAEAFF. The CDR3, as DNA: TGTGCCAGTAGGGGGGACAGAGCTGAAGCTTTCTTT.